This T cell receptor (beta chain) was found in a study of PD-L1 blockade in urothelial cancer (dated by TCRdb to the late 2010s). Context from the whole study: All patients started therapy in about 2014 and received atezolizumab 1,200 mg intravenously every 3 weeks. Nine patients achieved durable clinical benefit and about 22 did not. Pretreatment tumor samples and matched peripheral blood, collected serially before and after atezolizumab treatment, underwent TCR sequencing. Somatic, immune and clinical correlates of response to PD-L1 blockade with atezolizumab in urothelial cancer were the focus of an exploratory multi-omic analysis. Blood samples yielded a median of about 150,000 T cells and roughly 80,000 unique TCRs, with median clonality around 0.084. About 90% of the 29 patients were males with bladder-origin urothelial cancer, and about 60% of the roughly 29 reported a prior smoking history. An ECOG performance status of 0 or 1 was recorded for the patients, and 0 to 3 prior chemotherapy regimens had been received by the patients. Whole exome sequencing and RNA sequencing of pretreatment tumors were performed alongside TCR sequencing in the same patients. Blood samples were analyzed 3 weeks after the start of treatment (second dose) and 6 weeks after the start of treatment. Durable clinical benefit was defined as a progression-free survival longer than 6 months, and TCR features were additionally tested against progression-free survival and overall survival. Pretreatment blood TCR-seq was available for 30 or so patients, at least one posttreatment blood collection was obtained for about 24 patients, and tumor TCR-seq was available for about 24 patients.

The CDR3 goes from the cysteine to the phenylalanine over 14 residues. Only the CDR3 part of the read is kept: 42 bases, read in frame from the first base. The germline V gene encodes CDR1 MNHNY and CDR2 SVGAGI (reference sequence). The trim is 5 bases for V and 0 bases for J, with a gap of 10 bases between the germline ends. The sample's time point label, in plain terms: peripheral blood 6 weeks after treatment start. A cohort of around 28 patients with locally advanced or metastatic urothelial carcinoma, treated at Memorial Sloan Kettering on a trial protocol, was included. Peripheral blood mononuclear cells were collected from each patient pretreatment and during treatment, giving between 1 and 8 total time points per patient. The Qiagen DNeasy Blood extraction kit was used to purify genomic DNA from total PBMCs and from tumor samples. Collected pretreatment and during treatment, PBMCs were isolated and stored as previously described.

Comments on this clone: This receptor's antigen is unknown. Base quality data are lacking; no much larger clone is found one base away.

Broad study findings and their caveats: Patients with durable benefit showed greater expansion of tumor-associated TCR clones in peripheral blood 3 weeks after starting treatment (n ≈ 21, p = 0.022). Small sample size (n ≈ 27) and many exploratory analyses mean the results are intended to be hypothesis-generating. Improved progression-free and overall survival was associated with having pretreatment peripheral blood TCR clonality below the median.

Synthetic TCR analog templates were spiked into each PCR so that absolute template abundance could be estimated from read counts. The immunoSEQ assay was used to amplify TCRbeta CDR3 regions from genomic DNA with bias-controlled V and J gene primers. Rearranged TCRbeta segments were sequenced at approximately 20X coverage. On the study's bioinformatics: Clustering was used to correct sequencing errors, and CDR3s were annotated against IMGT to assign V, D and J genes. Out-of-frame and stop-codon sequences were excluded, and only productive TCRbeta rearrangements were used in downstream analyses. Clonality was computed as one minus Shannon entropy normalized by the log of the number of unique productive sequences. Fisher's exact test with Benjamini-Hochberg correction, using a cutoff of adjusted p below 0.01, was how clones that differed between time points or between blood and tumor were identified. TCRdb stores this immuneACCESS table with in-frame sequences only. Part of the clones is absent; in the studies checked, under half of the shortfall reflects unresolved V genes, and no reason is known for the rest. V, J and clone size reflect that table, while D and trimming were determined from the DNA. The sample profile shows about 120,000 clones; 75% to 90% of them were found once. The leading ten clones occupy around 1.7% of the sample.

Source: PBMCs, taken around atezolizumab (anti-PD-L1) treatment. The rearranged segments are TRBV6-6 and TRBJ1-1; the D gene lacks a confident call. This TCR was recovered from a man between 60 and 75 years old with urothelial cancer. The sequence in DNA is TGTGCCAGCAGTCCAGAGGGCCTGAACACTGAAGCTTTCTTT. The encoded protein is CASSPEGLNTEAFF.